This T cell receptor beta chain was identified during a study of molecular identifiers for immune sequencing clone quantification (dated by TCRdb to about 2018). About the study as a whole: For a replicate experiment, the RNA from either about 20,000 or 100,000 naive CD8 T cells was divided into five aliquots, and four of those aliquots went on to sequencing. CD8 T cells were used in a methods study to benchmark molecular-identifier clustering-based TCR repertoire sequencing (MIDCIRS) and TCR RNA copy counting.

Concerning this clonotype itself: There is no known antigen for this receptor. A much larger clone is a single base away; this may be a read error.

The CDR3 contains 14 residues, cysteine and phenylalanine counted. CDR3 DNA only is kept here, 42 bases in frame from base 1. For CDR1 and CDR2, the germline V gene lists SGHAT and FQNNGV. Findings and caveats that apply to the study as a whole: The naive libraries included spiked-in Jurkat TCR RNA (10 copies' worth), and this RNA is not part of the donor repertoire. In CMV-specific effector cells, clones with more than 20 RNA copies contained over 99% of molecules, whereas in naive cells such clones contained under 1% of molecules. When barcode sub-clustering was omitted, TCR diversity was inflated by chimeric consensus sequences, with chimeras reaching as high as 47%. Even against a background of about a million naive CD8 T cells, spiked-in Jurkat TCR RNA amounting to a single cell's worth was reported to be detectable. Highly expanded clone sizes could be underestimated because identical TCR molecules may share a barcode. Approximately 3.1 recovered TCR RNA copies per cell were obtained by modeling, versus around 10 by digital PCR, implying a capture efficiency of 25% to 30%.

Preparation of the library involved PCR. Sequenced using an Illumina HiSeq 4000. Preparation of bulk TCR libraries followed a previously described approach, with the TCR primers listed in Table S5. Total RNA was purified with the Qiagen AllPrep DNA/RNA kit. Before any analysis, reads coming from multiple sequencing runs of the same library were combined into one pool. On the authors' methods: Only reads with exact TCR constant sequence were kept, trimmed to 150 nt, and grouped by their 12-nt molecular barcodes. Within each barcode group, reads were sub-clustered at a 15% Levenshtein threshold, and quality-weighted consensus sequences were built per RNA molecule. Non-functional sequences were discarded, and so were lower-count sequences lying one edit away from another sequence. Barcode sub-clusters with fewer than 20% of the maximum read count were removed, based on fitting two negative binomial distributions. The public reads were reanalyzed by TCRdb: fastp trimming at Q25, MiXCR alignment, in-frame beta chains only. Rows merge per CDR3 protein into single entries with the most common DNA and genes. TCRdb's processing, not the study's, gives the V and J calls here. Within this sample are more than 250,000 distinct CDR3 sequences, with 20% to 25% of them counted one time only. Approximately 0.85% of the sample is taken by the ten largest.

Libraries of naive CD8 T cells were built from anywhere between about 17,000 and 1,000,000 sorted cells, with 10%, 30% or 50% of the purified RNA used. Naive CD8 T cells were FACS-sorted as CD8+CD4-CCR7+CD45RA+ on a BD FACSAria II into RLT Plus buffer. To test detection sensitivity, Jurkat RNA equal to over nine TCR copies was added to samples of roughly 19,000-1,100,000 naive CD8 T cells. CD8 T cells were enriched with RosetteSep CD8+ T Cell Enrichment Cocktail and Ficoll-Paque, followed by ACK red cell lysis. Sequencing was performed on naive CD8+ T cells from blood, with Jurkat cell RNA spiked in. This sample's cell subset or site label indicates: FACS-sorted CD8+CD4-CCR7+CD45RA+ naive T cells. This chain is built from TRBV11-2 and TRBJ2-2; a tentative D match to TRBD2 spans 6 bases. This TCR derives from a human donor in good health. Some libraries in this study had Jurkat cell RNA spiked in. The CDR3 in this case is CASSFNRGTGGLFF. In nucleotides, the sequence is TGTGCCAGCAGCTTTAATAGGGGAACCGGGGGGCTGTTTTTT.